The rows below give T cell receptor beta chains drawn from one sample of a study of beta chain features in type 1 diabetes. Using immunoSEQ multiplex PCR, the repertoire was profiled, and TCRdb retains in-frame clones only, with some absent. The sample holds some 190,000 clones; approximately 8% are singletons and the top ten take about 0.95%. The sequenced sample consisted of central memory CD4+ T cells from blood. Every receptor here comes from a middle-aged woman with type 1 diabetes. Each CDR3 is given with its conserved first and last residue. A D gene is named only where the DNA matches it firmly. Clone size, where shown, is once, few, many, or a class for clones that have expanded.

size,length,J,V,D,CDR3,DNA
few,12,TRBJ2-3,TRBV7-2,.,CASSSGTDTQYF,TGTGCCAGCAGCTCCGGCACAGATACGCAGTATTTT
.,11,TRBJ2-7,TRBV6-6,.,CASSRRDEQYF,TGTGCCAGCAGTCGCCGGGACGAGCAGTACTTC
.,16,TRBJ2-7,TRBV6-5,.,CASSYSTNQRPYEQYF,TGTGCCAGCAGTTACTCAACAAACCAGAGGCCCTACGAGCAGTACTTC
.,13,TRBJ2-7,TRBV28,.,CASCQGGSYEQYF,TGTGCCAGCTGTCAAGGGGGCTCCTACGAGCAGTACTTC
few,14,TRBJ2-3,TRBV5-1,.,CASSEAPESDTQYF,TGCGCCAGCAGCGAAGCGCCAGAATCAGATACGCAGTATTTT
.,13,TRBJ2-1,TRBV28,.,CASSLTTYNEQFF,TGTGCCAGCAGTTTGACTACCTACAATGAGCAGTTCTTC
many,14,TRBJ1-2,TRBV5-1,.,CASSNTGTTYGYTF,TGCGCCAGCAGCAACACCGGGACAACCTATGGCTACACCTTC
.,15,TRBJ2-6,TRBV9,.,CASSVRASGANVLTF,TGTGCCAGCAGCGTCAGGGCCTCTGGGGCCAACGTCCTGACTTTC
few,16,TRBJ2-7,TRBV29-1,TRBD1,CSARSRDRARSYEQYF,TGCAGCGCCCGGAGTCGGGACAGGGCCCGCTCCTACGAGCAGTACTTC
.,14,TRBJ2-1,TRBV7-3,.,CASSLSWRVNEQFF,TGTGCCAGCAGCTTATCATGGAGGGTCAATGAGCAGTTCTTC
.,15,TRBJ2-6,TRBV30,.,CAWSVRGSGANVLTF,TGTGCCTGGAGTGTCCGGGGGTCTGGGGCCAACGTCCTGACTTTC
few,14,TRBJ2-3,TRBV9,.,CASSPRSLDGTQYF,TGTGCCAGCAGTCCTAGGTCCCTCGATGGTACGCAGTATTTT
.,14,TRBJ2-1,TRBV7-2,.,CASSLGQGSYEQFF,TGTGCCAGCAGCCTAGGGCAGGGGTCATATGAGCAGTTCTTC
.,15,TRBJ2-5,TRBV7-3,TRBD2,CASSAASGGQETQYF,TGTGCCAGCAGCGCCGCTAGCGGGGGGCAGGAGACCCAGTACTTC
few,14,TRBJ2-7,TRBV18,TRBD1,CASSPSGQSYEQYF,TGTGCCAGCTCACCGTCGGGACAGTCCTACGAGCAGTACTTC
few,14,TRBJ2-7,TRBV29-1,TRBD2,CSVVEGLAGVEQYF,TGCAGCGTCGTAGAGGGACTAGCGGGAGTTGAGCAGTACTTC
few,17,TRBJ2-1,TRBV9,TRBD2,CASSAPSGTSGYNEQFF,TGTGCCAGCAGCGCCCCTTCCGGGACTAGCGGCTACAATGAGCAGTTCTTC
.,18,TRBJ2-5,TRBV11-2,TRBD2,CASSLLPGLAGGMKTQYF,TGTGCCAGCAGCCTCCTCCCGGGACTAGCGGGAGGGATGAAGACCCAGTACTTC
few,15,TRBJ2-7,TRBV4-1,TRBD2,CASSQATSGGHEQYF,TGCGCCAGCAGCCAAGCGACTAGCGGGGGCCACGAGCAGTACTTC
.,14,TRBJ1-5,TRBV9,.,CASSAGEGGQPQHF,TGTGCCAGCAGCGCAGGGGAGGGGGGACAGCCCCAGCATTTT
few,13,TRBJ1-5,TRBV14,.,CASQGKAPQPQHF,TGTGCCAGCCAGGGAAAAGCTCCTCAGCCCCAGCATTTT
.,14,TRBJ2-5,TRBV18,.,CASSRRGFQETQYF,TGTGCCAGCTCCCGCAGGGGCTTCCAAGAGACCCAGTACTTC
.,19,TRBJ2-3,TRBV29-1,TRBD2,CSVLHPTSGAIPYTDTQYF,TGCAGCGTGCTACACCCAACTAGCGGGGCCATACCTTACACAGATACGCAGTATTTT
.,13,TRBJ2-7,TRBV11-2,.,CASSLARSYEQYF,TGTGCCAGCAGCTTAGCGCGTAGCTACGAGCAGTACTTC
.,14,TRBJ2-1,TRBV5-1,.,CASSDSTSYNEQFF,TGCGCCAGCAGCGACTCAACCTCCTACAATGAGCAGTTCTTC
few,14,TRBJ2-1,TRBV7-9,.,CASSFQGVGNEQFF,TGTGCCAGCAGCTTCCAGGGTGTGGGCAATGAGCAGTTCTTC
few,13,TRBJ1-1,TRBV15,TRBD1,CATSRSGQGAAFF,TGTGCCACCAGCAGATCGGGACAGGGCGCGGCTTTCTTT
few,15,TRBJ2-2,TRBV9,.,CASSFSDRNTGELFF,TGTGCCAGCAGCTTTAGCGACCGGAACACCGGGGAGCTGTTTTTT
few,15,TRBJ1-5,TRBV9,.,CASSAESGGNQPQHF,TGTGCCAGCAGCGCCGAGTCCGGGGGCAATCAGCCCCAGCATTTT
few,13,TRBJ2-3,TRBV7-2,TRBD2,CASSFGGTDTQYF,TGTGCCAGCAGCTTCGGGGGGACAGATACGCAGTATTTT
many,16,TRBJ2-1,TRBV15,TRBD2,CATSSTSALGYNEQFF,TGTGCCACCAGCAGCACTAGCGCGCTGGGGTACAATGAGCAGTTCTTC
many,15,TRBJ1-2,TRBV27,.,CASSDRLGDTRGYTF,TGTGCCAGCAGCGATCGGTTGGGGGACACCAGAGGCTACACCTTC
.,15,TRBJ1-5,TRBV30,TRBD1,CAWGQGAWGNQPQHF,TGTGCCTGGGGACAGGGGGCATGGGGCAATCAGCCCCAGCATTTT
.,14,TRBJ2-3,TRBV10-3,TRBD1,CAISEGTGTDTQYF,TGTGCCATCAGTGAGGGGACAGGGACAGATACGCAGTATTTT
few,14,TRBJ2-2,TRBV9,.,CASSTTGLTGELFF,TGTGCCAGCAGCACAACAGGGCTCACCGGGGAGCTGTTTTTT
.,15,TRBJ1-2,TRBV28,.,CASSAGSGGHYGYTF,TGTGCCAGCAGCGCCGGGTCGGGGGGGCACTATGGCTACACCTTC
.,16,TRBJ1-3,TRBV30,TRBD1,CAWTLGQGAIGNTIYF,TGTGCCTGGACTCTGGGACAGGGGGCGATTGGAAACACCATATATTTT
.,13,TRBJ1-1,TRBV6-6,TRBD1,CASRPDRAAEAFF,TGTGCCAGCAGACCCGACAGGGCCGCTGAAGCTTTCTTT
.,15,TRBJ2-5,TRBV7-3,TRBD2,CASSLTSGSEETQYF,TGTGCCAGCAGCTTAACTAGCGGGAGCGAAGAGACCCAGTACTTC
.,13,TRBJ2-7,TRBV28,.,CASTGGTAYEQYF,TGTGCCAGCACCGGCGGGACAGCCTACGAGCAGTACTTC
many,15,TRBJ2-7,TRBV2,TRBD2,CASSPTSGARYEQYF,TGTGCCAGCAGCCCGACTAGCGGGGCACGGTACGAGCAGTACTTC
.,16,TRBJ2-7,TRBV18,.,CASSPAYRGTTYEQYF,TGTGCCAGCTCACCGGCGTACAGGGGGACTACTTACGAGCAGTACTTC
.,15,TRBJ2-3,TRBV2,TRBD1,CASMGQAGGADTQYF,TGTGCCAGCATGGGACAGGCCGGCGGCGCAGATACGCAGTATTTT
few,15,TRBJ2-2,TRBV5-1,.,CASSPQTQNTGELFF,TGCGCCAGCAGCCCACAGACACAGAACACCGGGGAGCTGTTTTTT
few,14,TRBJ1-5,TRBV30,TRBD1,CAWSSRGLNQPQHF,TGTGCCTGGAGTAGCAGGGGGCTCAATCAGCCCCAGCATTTT
few,13,TRBJ1-3,TRBV30,.,CAWSVSSGNTIYF,TGTGCCTGGAGTGTCTCCTCTGGAAACACCATATATTTT